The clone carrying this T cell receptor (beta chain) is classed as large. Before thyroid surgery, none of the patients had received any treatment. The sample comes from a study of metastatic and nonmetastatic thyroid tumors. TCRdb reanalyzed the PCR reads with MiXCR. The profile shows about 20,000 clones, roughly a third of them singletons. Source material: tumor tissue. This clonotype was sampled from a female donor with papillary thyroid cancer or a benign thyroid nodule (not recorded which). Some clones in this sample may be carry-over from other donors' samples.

CDR3 sequence: CASSWTSGSSDTQYF. CDR3 DNA sequence: TGTGCCAGCAGCTGGACTAGCGGGAGCTCAGATACGCAGTATTTT. This chain connects TRBV2 to TRBJ2-3, with 13 bases lining up with TRBD2. The CDR3 runs to 15 residues. CDR1 and CDR2 (germline): SNHLY, FYNNEI. Trimming cost V 6 bases and J 4 bases; bases outside gene matches: 4.